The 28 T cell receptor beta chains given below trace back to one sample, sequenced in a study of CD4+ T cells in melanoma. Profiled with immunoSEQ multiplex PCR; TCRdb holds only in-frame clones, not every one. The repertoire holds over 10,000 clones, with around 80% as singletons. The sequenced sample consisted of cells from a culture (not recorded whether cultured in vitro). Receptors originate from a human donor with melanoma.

CDR3 region: CASSLLARGTYNEQFF. The CDR3 nucleotides are TGTGCCAGCAGCCTCCTCGCCCGCGGGACTTACAATGAGCAGTTCTTC. The chain uses TRBV11-3 and TRBJ2-1, with D perhaps matching TRBD2 (6 bases). The V and J ends lost 5 bases and 4 bases respectively, with 18 bases between them. The germline V gene has CDR1 SGHNT and CDR2 YENEEA. The CDR3 spans 16 residues.

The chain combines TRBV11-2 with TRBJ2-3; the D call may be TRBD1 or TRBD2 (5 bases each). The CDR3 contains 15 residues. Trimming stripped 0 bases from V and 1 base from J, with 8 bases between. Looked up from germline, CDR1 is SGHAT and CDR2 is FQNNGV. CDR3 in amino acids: CASSLDRGGTDTQYF. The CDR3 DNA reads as TGTGCCAGCAGCTTAGATCGAGGGGGCACAGATACGCAGTATTTT.

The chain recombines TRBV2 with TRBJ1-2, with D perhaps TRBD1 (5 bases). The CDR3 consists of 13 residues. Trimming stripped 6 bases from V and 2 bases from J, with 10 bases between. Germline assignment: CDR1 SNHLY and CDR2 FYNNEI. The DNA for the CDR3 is TGTGCCAGCAGGGGGGACGGCAACTATGGCTACACCTTC. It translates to CASRGDGNYGYTF.

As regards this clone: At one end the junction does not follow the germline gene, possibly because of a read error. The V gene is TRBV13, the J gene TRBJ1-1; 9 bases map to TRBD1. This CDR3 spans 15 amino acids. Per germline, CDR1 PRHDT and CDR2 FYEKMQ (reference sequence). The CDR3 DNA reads TGTGCCAGCAGCGTAGGGACAGGGAAACACACTGAAGCTTTCTTT. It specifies CASSVGTGKHTEAFF.

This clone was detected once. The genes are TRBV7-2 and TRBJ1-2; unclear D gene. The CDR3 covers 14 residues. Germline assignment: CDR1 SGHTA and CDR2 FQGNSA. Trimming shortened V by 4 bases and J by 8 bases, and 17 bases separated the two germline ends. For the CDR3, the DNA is TGTGCCAGCAGCTCGCGGGCCGTGCGTAGGGGCTACACCTTC. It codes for CASSSRAVRRGYTF.

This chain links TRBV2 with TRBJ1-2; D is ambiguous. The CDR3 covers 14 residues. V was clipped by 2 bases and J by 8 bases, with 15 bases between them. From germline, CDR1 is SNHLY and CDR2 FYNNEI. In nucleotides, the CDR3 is TGTGCCAGCAGTGAACGGTCTTCAGGAGGGGGCTACACCTTC. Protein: CASSERSSGGGYTF.

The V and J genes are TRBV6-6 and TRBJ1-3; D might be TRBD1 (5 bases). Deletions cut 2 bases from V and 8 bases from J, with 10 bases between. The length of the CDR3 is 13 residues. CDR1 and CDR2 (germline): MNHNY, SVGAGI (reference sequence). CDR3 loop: CASSYRVGDTIYF. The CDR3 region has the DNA TGTGCCAGCAGTTACAGGGTGGGGGACACCATATATTTT.

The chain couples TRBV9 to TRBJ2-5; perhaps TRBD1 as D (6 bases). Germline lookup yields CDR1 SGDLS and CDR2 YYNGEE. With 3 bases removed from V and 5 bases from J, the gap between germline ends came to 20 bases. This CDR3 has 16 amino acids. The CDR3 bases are TGTGCCAGCAGCGCCACTAGTTGGGGGCCACTGGAGACCCAGTACTTC. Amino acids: CASSATSWGPLETQYF. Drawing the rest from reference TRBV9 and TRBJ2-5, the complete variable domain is DSGVTQTPKHLITATGQRVTLRCSPRSGDLSVYWYQQSLDQGLQFLIQYYNGEERAKGNILERFSAQQFPDLHSELNLSSLELGDSALYFCASSATSWGPLETQYFGPGTRLLVL.

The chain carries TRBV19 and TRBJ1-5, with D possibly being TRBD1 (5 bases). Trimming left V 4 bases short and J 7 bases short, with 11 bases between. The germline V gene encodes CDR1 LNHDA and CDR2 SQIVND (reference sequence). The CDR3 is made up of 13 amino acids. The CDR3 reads CASSTDRYQPQHF. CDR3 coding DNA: TGTGCCAGTAGTACCGACAGATACCAGCCCCAGCATTTT.

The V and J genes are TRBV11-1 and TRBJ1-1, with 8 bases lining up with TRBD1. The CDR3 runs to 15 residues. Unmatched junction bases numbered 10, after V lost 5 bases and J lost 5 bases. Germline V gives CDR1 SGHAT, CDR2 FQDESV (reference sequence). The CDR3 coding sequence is TGTGCCAGCAGCCCTGGATCAGGGGGCCGTACTGAAGCTTTCTTT. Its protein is CASSPGSGGRTEAFF.

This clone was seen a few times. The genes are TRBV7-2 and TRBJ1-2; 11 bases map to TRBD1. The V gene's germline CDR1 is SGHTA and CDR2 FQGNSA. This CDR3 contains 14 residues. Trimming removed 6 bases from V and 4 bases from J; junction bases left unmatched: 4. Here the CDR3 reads CASSRTGGVYGYTF. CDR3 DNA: TGTGCCAGCAGTCGGACAGGGGGCGTCTATGGCTACACCTTC.

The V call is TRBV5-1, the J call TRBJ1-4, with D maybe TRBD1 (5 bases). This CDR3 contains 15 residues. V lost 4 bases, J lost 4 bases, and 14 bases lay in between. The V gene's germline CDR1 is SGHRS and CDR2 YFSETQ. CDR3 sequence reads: CASSRTGLVNEKLFF. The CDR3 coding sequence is TGCGCCAGCAGCCGAACGGGACTTGTTAATGAAAAACTGTTTTTT. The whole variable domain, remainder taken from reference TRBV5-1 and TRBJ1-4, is KAGVTQTPRYLIKTRGQQVTLSCSPISGHRSVSWYQQTPGQGLQFLFEYFSETQRNKGNFPGRFSGRQFSNSRSEMNVSTLELGDSALYLCASSRTGLVNEKLFFGSGTQLSVL.

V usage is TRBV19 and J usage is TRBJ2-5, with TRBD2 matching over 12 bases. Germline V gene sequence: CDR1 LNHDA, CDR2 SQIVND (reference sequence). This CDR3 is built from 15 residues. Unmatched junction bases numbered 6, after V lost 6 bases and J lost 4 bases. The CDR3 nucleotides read TGTGCCAGTAGGTTACTAGCGGGGGGTGCAGAGACCCAGTACTTC. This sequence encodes CASRLLAGGAETQYF.

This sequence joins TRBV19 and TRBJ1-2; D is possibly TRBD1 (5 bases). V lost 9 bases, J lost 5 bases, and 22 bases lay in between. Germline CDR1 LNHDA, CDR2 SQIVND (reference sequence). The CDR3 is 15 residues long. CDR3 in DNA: TGTGCCAGCAGCTGGGGCCTCTCGGGGATGTATGGCTACACCTTC. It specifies CASSWGLSGMYGYTF. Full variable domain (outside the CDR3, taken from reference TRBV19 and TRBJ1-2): DGGITQSPKYLFRKEGQNVTLSCEQNLNHDAMYWYRQDPGQGLRLIYYSQIVNDFQKGDIAEGYSVSREKKESFPLTVTSAQKNPTAFYLCASSWGLSGMYGYTFGSGTRLTVV.

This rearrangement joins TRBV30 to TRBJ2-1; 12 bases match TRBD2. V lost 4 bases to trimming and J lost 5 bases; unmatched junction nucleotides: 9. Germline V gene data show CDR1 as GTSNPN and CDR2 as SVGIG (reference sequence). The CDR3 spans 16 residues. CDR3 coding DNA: TGTGCCTGGAACCTAGCGGGGGGGCCCGTCAACAATGAGCAGTTCTTC. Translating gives CAWNLAGGPVNNEQFF.

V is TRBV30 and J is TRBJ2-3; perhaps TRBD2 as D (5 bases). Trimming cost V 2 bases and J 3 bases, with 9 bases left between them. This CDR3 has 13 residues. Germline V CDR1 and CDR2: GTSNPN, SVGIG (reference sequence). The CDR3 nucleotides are TGTGCCTGGAGTCCCGGACTTACAGATACGCAGTATTTT. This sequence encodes CAWSPGLTDTQYF.

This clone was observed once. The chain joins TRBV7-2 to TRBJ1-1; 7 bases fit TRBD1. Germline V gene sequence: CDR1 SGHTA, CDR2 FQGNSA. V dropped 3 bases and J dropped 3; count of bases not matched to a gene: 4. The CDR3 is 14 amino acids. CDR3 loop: CASSFLGQHTEAFF. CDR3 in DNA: TGTGCCAGCAGCTTTCTGGGACAGCACACTGAAGCTTTCTTT.

In DNA, the CDR3 is TGTGCCAGCAGCCGGACAGGCCCCGGGCAGTACTTC. Translation gives CASSRTGPGQYF. The V call is TRBV6-1, the J call TRBJ2-7; 7 bases are a match to TRBD1. Germline-derived CDR1 and CDR2 are MNHNS and SASEGT. V dropped 6 bases and J dropped 9; count of bases not matched to a gene: 8. This CDR3 contains 12 residues.

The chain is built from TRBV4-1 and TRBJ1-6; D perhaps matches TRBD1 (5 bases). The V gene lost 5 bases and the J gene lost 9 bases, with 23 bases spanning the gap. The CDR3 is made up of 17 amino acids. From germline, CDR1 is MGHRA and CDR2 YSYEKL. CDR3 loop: CASSARDSGREGSPLHF. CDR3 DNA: TGCGCCAGCAGCGCCCGGGACTCAGGGAGGGAGGGTTCACCCCTCCACTTT.

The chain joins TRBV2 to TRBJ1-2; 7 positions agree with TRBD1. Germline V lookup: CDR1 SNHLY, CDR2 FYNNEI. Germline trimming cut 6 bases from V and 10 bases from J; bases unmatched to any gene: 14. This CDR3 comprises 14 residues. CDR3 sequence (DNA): TGTGCCAGCAGGAGAACAGGGGCAACTGTAATCTACACCTTC. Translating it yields CASRRTGATVIYTF.

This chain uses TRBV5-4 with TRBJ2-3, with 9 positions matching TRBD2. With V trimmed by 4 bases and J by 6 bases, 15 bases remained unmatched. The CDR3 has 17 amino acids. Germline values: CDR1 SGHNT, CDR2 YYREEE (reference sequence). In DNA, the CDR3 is TGTGCCAGCAGCCGATCCTCAGCGGGGGGCCTGTCGGATACGCAGTATTTT. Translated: CASSRSSAGGLSDTQYF.

This CDR3 is CASSPTSGGKNIQYF. CDR3 sequence (DNA): TGTGCCAGCAGCCCAACTAGCGGGGGGAAAAACATTCAGTACTTC. The chain is built from TRBV11-2 and TRBJ2-4; 12 bases match TRBD2. This CDR3 region has 15 residues. V shed 5 bases, J shed 4 bases, and the junction held 3 bases outside the gene matches. CDR1 SGHAT and CDR2 FQNNGV come from the germline V gene. Full variable domain (rest looked up from reference TRBV11-2 and TRBJ2-4): EAGVAQSPRYKIIEKRQSVAFWCNPISGHATLYWYQQILGQGPKLLIQFQNNGVVDDSQLPKDRFSAERLKGVDSTLKIQPAKLEDSAVYLCASSPTSGGKNIQYFGAGTRLSVL.

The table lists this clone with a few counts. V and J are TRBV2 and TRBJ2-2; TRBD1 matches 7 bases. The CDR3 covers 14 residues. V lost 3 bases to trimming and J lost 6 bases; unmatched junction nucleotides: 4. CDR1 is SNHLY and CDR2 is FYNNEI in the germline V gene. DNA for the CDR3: TGTGCCAGCAGTGAGACAGGGCCTCCCGGGGAGCTGTTTTTT. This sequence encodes CASSETGPPGELFF. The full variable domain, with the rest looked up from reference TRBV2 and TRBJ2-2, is EPEVTQTPSHQVTQMGQEVILRCVPISNHLYFYWYRQILGQKVEFLVSFYNNEISEKSEIFDDQFSVERPDGSNFTLKIRSTKLEDSAMYFCASSETGPPGELFFGEGSRLTVL.

The CDR3 loop is CASSLRVGSTDTQYF. The CDR3 DNA follows: TGTGCCAGCAGCTTGAGGGTGGGTAGCACAGATACGCAGTATTTT. The chain has TRBV5-6 and TRBJ2-3; D unresolved. The V end was cut by 1 base, the J end by 0 bases, with 9 bases between. CDR3 length: 15 residues. CDR1 and CDR2 (germline): SGHDT, YYEEEE. Full variable domain (outside the CDR3, taken from reference TRBV5-6 and TRBJ2-3): DAGVTQSPTHLIKTRGQQVTLRCSPKSGHDTVSWYQQALGQGPQFIFQYYEEEERQRGNFPDRFSGHQFPNYSSELNVNALLLGDSALYLCASSLRVGSTDTQYFGPGTRLTVL.

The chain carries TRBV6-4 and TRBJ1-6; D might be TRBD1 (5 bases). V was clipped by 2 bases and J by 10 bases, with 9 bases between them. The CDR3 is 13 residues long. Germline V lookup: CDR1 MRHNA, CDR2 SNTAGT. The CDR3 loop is CASSDRGRSPLHF. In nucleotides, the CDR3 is TGTGCCAGCAGTGACAGGGGAAGATCACCCCTCCACTTT.

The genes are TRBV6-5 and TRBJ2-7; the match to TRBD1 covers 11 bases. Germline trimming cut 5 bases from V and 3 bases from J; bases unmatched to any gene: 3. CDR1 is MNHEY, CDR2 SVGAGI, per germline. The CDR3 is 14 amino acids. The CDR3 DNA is TGTGCCAGCAGTAAAGGGACAGGGGGCTACGAGCAGTACTTC. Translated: CASSKGTGGYEQYF.

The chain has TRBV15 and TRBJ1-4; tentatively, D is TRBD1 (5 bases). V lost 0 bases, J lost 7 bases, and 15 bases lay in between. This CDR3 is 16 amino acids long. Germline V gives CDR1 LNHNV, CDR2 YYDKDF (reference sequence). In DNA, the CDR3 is TGTGCCACCAGCAGAGATCTTCCGGGGACCGGTGAAAAACTGTTTTTT. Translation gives CATSRDLPGTGEKLFF. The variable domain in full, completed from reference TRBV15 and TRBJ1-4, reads DAMVIQNPRYQVTQFGKPVTLSCSQTLNHNVMYWYQQKSSQAPKLLFHYYDKDFNNEADTPDNFQSRRPNTSFCFLDIRSPGLGDTAMYLCATSRDLPGTGEKLFFGSGTQLSVL.

For the CDR3, the DNA is TGCGCCAGCAGCTTGGTTCTTAGGCCAGGTAATCTACAGCCCCAGCATTTT. Amino acid sequence: CASSLVLRPGNLQPQHF. The J gene is TRBJ1-5, the V gene TRBV5-1, with D unresolved. V was trimmed by 0 bases and J by 7 bases, leaving 20 bases between them. The CDR3 is 17 amino acids. Germline-derived CDR1 and CDR2 are SGHRS and YFSETQ.